Included here is one T cell receptor beta chain sequence, with context. This specimen comes from a study of T cells in Graves' hyperthyroidism and ophthalmopathy. Germline assignment: CDR1 SEHNR and CDR2 FQNEAQ (reference sequence). This CDR3 comprises 14 residues. The V and J ends lost 5 bases and 0 bases respectively, with 8 bases between them. The investigators amplified TCR beta CDR3 regions from RNA transcripts. RT-PCR in the first round (using the HTBI primer set) targeted the TCR CDR3. TCRdb passed the multiplex PCR reads through MiXCR, listing each CDR3 protein once. The repertoire includes about 640,000 distinct CDR3 sequences, around 20% of them detected once, and 34% sits in the top ten.

This receptor was taken from a man aged 30 to 39 with Graves' ophthalmopathy. This chain uses TRBV7-9 with TRBJ1-3; D ambiguous. Sequencing used blood. The CDR3 loop is CASSHSISGNTIYF. The DNA of the CDR3 is TGTGCCAGCAGCCATTCGATCTCTGGAAACACCATATATTTT.